This TCR beta chain emerged from a study of CD8+ T cells in alopecia areata. To note about this clone: What it binds is unknown.

Points from the study as a whole: In scalp samples, resident alphabeta T cells of normal skin are also sequenced.

It was cDNA, reverse transcribed from extracted RNA, that served as the sequencing template. Using immunoSEQ multiplex PCR, the repertoire was profiled, and TCRdb retains in-frame clones only, with some absent. Among some 4,000 clones listed, 68% were seen once. CDR1 is SEHNR and CDR2 is FQNEAQ in the germline V gene (reference sequence). The length of the CDR3 is 15 residues. V was clipped by 5 bases and J by 0 bases, with 11 bases between them. The chain recombines TRBV7-9 with TRBJ2-1; D perhaps matches TRBD1 (6 bases). The sample was skin. The TCR sequence derives from a human donor in good health. CDR3 coding DNA: TGTGCCAGCAGCATAACAGGGAGCTCCTACAATGAGCAGTTCTTC. Translated: CASSITGSSYNEQFF.